This TCR beta chain was captured by sequencing in a study of immune characterization of retroperitoneal liposarcoma. In this sample, this clonotype turned up once. A single record per CDR3 protein comes from TCRdb applying MiXCR to the PCR reads. The sample comprises several thousand distinct CDR3 sequences, more than 25% of which are singletons, and over 12% rests with the top ten. The source of this sequence is a male donor with retroperitoneal liposarcoma. The sample was blood.

Written as DNA, the CDR3 is TGTGCCAGCAGCTTGGGGCGGCGGGAGGATCAGCCCCAGCATTTT. The encoded protein is CASSLGRREDQPQHF. The V and J genes are TRBV5-6 and TRBJ1-5; D ambiguous. This CDR3 is 15 amino acids long. Germline values: CDR1 SGHDT, CDR2 YYEEEE. Trimming pared 0 bases from V and 5 bases from J, leaving 12 bases between.